Shown below are 7 T cell receptor beta chains from a single sample sequenced in a study of T cells in localized non-small cell lung cancer. Here immunoSEQ multiplex PCR was the method, and the copy in TCRdb shows in-frame clones only, minus some. This sample yields roughly 71,000 clones, of which about nine tenths are seen a single time; just over 20% belongs to the top ten. Sequencing used peripheral blood, obtained before any cancer treatment. The origin of the receptors is a male donor aged 60 or over with stage III squamous cell lung carcinoma.

The V gene is TRBV7-6, the J gene TRBJ1-2; D not certain. CDR1 is SGHVS and CDR2 is FNYEAQ in the germline V gene. The CDR3 loop spans 13 amino acids. The V end lost 1 base, the J end lost 6 bases, and 9 bases lay between the germline ends. The DNA of the CDR3 is TGTGCCAGCAGCTTAGGGGCAGCACATGGCTACACCTTC. Protein sequence: CASSLGAAHGYTF.

This clone was observed a few times. This chain links TRBV19 with TRBJ2-4; 10 bases are a match to TRBD2. The CDR3 contains 15 residues. Germline-derived CDR1 and CDR2 are LNHDA and SQIVND (reference sequence). V lost 4 bases, J lost 3 bases, and 3 bases stayed unmatched. The CDR3 coding sequence is TGTGCCAGTAGTACCACTAGCGGGAACAAAAACATTCAGTACTTC. Encoded protein: CASSTTSGNKNIQYF.

This clone was seen only once. This chain links TRBV18 with TRBJ1-2, with 7 nucleotides matching TRBD1. CDR3 length: 14 amino acids. Per germline, CDR1 KGHSH and CDR2 LQKENI. Trimming cost V 2 bases and J 6 bases; bases outside gene matches: 6. The CDR3 coding sequence is TGTGCCAGCTCACCAGGGAGGACAGGTGATGGCTACACCTTC. Encoded protein: CASSPGRTGDGYTF. The full variable domain, completed using reference TRBV18 and TRBJ1-2, is NAGVMQNPRHLVRRRGQEARLRCSPMKGHSHVYWYRQLPEEGLKFMVYLQKENIIDESGMPKERFSAEFPKEGPSILRIQQVVRGDSAAYFCASSPGRTGDGYTFGSGTRLTVV.

The chain links TRBV30 to TRBJ1-1, with a possible D match to TRBD1 (5 bases). This CDR3 spans 13 amino acids. V gave up 4 bases and J gave up 4 bases, with 13 bases separating them. CDR1 and CDR2 (germline): GTSNPN, SVGIG (reference sequence). CDR3: CAWTLTAGTEAFF. The CDR3 DNA sequence: TGTGCCTGGACCCTGACAGCGGGCACTGAAGCTTTCTTT.

This rearrangement joins TRBV2 to TRBJ1-4; D is possibly TRBD1 (5 bases). The V gene's germline CDR1 is SNHLY and CDR2 FYNNEI. CDR3 length: 13 residues. V was shortened by 8 bases and J by 5 bases, with 12 bases between the two germline ends. CDR3 sequence reads: CASSTRGNEKLFF. CDR3 coding DNA: TGTGCCAGCTCCACAAGGGGCAATGAAAAACTGTTTTTT.

The chain employs TRBV6-6 and TRBJ1-5; the match to TRBD1 covers 8 bases. CDR1 MNHNY and CDR2 SVGAGI come from the germline V gene (reference sequence). There are 15 residues in the CDR3. With 0 bases clipped from V and 6 bases from J, the junction kept 4 bases outside the gene matches. CDR3: CASSYSQGAGQPQHF. The CDR3 DNA reads TGTGCCAGCAGTTACTCTCAGGGGGCGGGTCAGCCCCAGCATTTT.

This chain links TRBV5-8 with TRBJ1-5; 8 nucleotides match TRBD1. The germline gives CDR1 SGHTS, CDR2 YDEGEE. V gave up 1 base and J gave up 7 bases; unmatched junction bases: 10. There are 16 residues in the CDR3. CDR3 nucleotides: TGTGCCAGCAGCTTGTTTATGGGACAGGCAGTCCAGCCCCAGCATTTT. The encoded protein is CASSLFMGQAVQPQHF.